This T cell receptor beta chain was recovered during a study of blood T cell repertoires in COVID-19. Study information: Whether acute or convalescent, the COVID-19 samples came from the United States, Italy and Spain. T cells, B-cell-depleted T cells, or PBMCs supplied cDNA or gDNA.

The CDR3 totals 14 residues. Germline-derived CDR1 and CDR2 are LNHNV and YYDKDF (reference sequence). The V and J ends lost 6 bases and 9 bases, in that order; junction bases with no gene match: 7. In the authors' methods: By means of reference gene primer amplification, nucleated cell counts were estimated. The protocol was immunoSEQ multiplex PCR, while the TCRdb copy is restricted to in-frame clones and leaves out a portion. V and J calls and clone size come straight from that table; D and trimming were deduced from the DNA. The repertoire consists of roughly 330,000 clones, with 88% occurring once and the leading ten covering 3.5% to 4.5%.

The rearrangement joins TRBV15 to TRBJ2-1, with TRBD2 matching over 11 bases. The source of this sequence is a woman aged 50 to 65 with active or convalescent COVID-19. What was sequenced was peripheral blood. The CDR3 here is CATRGGLAAVEQFF. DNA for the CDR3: TGTGCCACCAGAGGGGGACTAGCGGCTGTTGAGCAGTTCTTC.